The source of this TCR beta chain is a study of esophageal squamous cell carcinoma under preoperative chemotherapy. This CDR3 contains 16 residues. The V gene's germline CDR1 is SGHTA and CDR2 FQGNSA. V dropped 8 bases and J dropped 2; count of bases not matched to a gene: 10. Regarding time point: after preoperative PTX-NDP chemotherapy. Before surgery, patients were given preoperative paclitaxel-nedaplatin chemotherapy. General study findings and limits: After treatment, tumor-infiltrating lymphocytes seemed to come partly from incoming peripheral T cells, not only local changes. Tumor-infiltrating lymphocytes showed no significant post-chemotherapy TCR diversity increase, unlike peripheral T cells. After paclitaxel-nedaplatin, abundant clones were more likely to contract than amplify.

In its sample, this clonotype ranks as large (0.1 to 1%). Its antigen is not identified. TCRdb independently ran MiXCR on the PCR reads; one entry per CDR3 protein. The sample includes about 1,300 distinct CDR3 sequences, less than 35% of them seen just once. This material was collected from a patient given preoperative chemotherapy. The source of this sequence is a human donor with esophageal squamous cell carcinoma. The donor label of this sample is uncertain. The chain couples TRBV7-2 to TRBJ2-1, with 9 bases lining up with TRBD2. CDR3 in DNA: TGTGCCAGCGGCACCACGGGACTAGCCCCCTACAATGAGCAGTTCTTC. Amino acid sequence: CASGTTGLAPYNEQFF.